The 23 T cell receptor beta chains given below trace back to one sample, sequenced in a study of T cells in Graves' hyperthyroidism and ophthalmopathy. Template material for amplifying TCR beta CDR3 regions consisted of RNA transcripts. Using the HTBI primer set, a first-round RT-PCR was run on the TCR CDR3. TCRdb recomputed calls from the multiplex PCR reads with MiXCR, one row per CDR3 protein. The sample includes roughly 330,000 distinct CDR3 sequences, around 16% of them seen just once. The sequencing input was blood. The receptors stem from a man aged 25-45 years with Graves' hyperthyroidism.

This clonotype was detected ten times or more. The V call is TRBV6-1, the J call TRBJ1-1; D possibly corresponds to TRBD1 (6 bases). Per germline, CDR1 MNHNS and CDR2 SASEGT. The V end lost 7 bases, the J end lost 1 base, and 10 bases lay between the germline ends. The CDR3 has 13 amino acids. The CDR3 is CASNTQGNTEAFF. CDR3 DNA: TGTGCCAGCAATACACAGGGGAACACTGAAGCTTTCTTT.

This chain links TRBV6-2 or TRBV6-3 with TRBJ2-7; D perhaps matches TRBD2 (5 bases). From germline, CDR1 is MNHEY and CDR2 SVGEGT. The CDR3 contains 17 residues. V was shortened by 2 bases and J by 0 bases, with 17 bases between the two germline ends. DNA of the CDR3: TGTGCCAGCAGTTACGCGGGTCTGGGCCTCGGCTCCTACGAGCAGTACTTC. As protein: CASSYAGLGLGSYEQYF.

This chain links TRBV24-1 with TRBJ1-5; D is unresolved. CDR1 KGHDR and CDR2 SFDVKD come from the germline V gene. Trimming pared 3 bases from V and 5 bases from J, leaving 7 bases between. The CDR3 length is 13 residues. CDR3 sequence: CATSDRRDQPQHF. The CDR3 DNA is TGTGCCACCAGTGATCGGAGAGATCAGCCCCAGCATTTT.

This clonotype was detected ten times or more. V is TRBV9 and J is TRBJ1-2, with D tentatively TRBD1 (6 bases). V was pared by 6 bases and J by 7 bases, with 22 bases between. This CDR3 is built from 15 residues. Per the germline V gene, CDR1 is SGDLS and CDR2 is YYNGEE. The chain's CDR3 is CASTLAGGPGGGYTF. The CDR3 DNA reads TGTGCCAGCACCCTAGCGGGGGGGCCCGGTGGTGGCTACACCTTC.

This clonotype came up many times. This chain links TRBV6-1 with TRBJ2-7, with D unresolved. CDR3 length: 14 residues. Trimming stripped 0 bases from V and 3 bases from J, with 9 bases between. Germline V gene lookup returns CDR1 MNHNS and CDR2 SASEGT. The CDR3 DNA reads TGTGCCAGCAGTGAAGCTGGCAGGTTCTACGAGCAGTACTTC. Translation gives CASSEAGRFYEQYF.

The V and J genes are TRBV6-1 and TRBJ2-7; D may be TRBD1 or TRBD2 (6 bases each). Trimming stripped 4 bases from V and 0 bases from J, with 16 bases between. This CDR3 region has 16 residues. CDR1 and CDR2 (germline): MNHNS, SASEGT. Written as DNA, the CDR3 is TGTGCCAGCAGTGCCCAAAGGAGGGGGGCCTCCTACGAGCAGTACTTC. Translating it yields CASSAQRRGASYEQYF.

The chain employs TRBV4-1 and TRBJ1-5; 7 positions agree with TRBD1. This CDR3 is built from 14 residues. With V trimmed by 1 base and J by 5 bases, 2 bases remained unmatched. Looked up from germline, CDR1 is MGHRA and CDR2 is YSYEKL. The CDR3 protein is CASSQGQGDQPQHF. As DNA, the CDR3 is TGCGCCAGCAGCCAAGGACAGGGCGATCAGCCCCAGCATTTT.

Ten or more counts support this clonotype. The CDR3 coding sequence is TGTGCCAGCAGCCAAATAAGACCGGGACTAGCGATCCCTGAGCAGTTCTTC. Translating gives CASSQIRPGLAIPEQFF. The V gene is TRBV7-2, the J gene TRBJ2-1, with 10 bases matching TRBD2. The germline CDR1 and CDR2 sequences are SGHTA and FQGNSA. CDR3 length: 17 residues. V lost 5 bases to trimming and J lost 9 bases; unmatched junction nucleotides: 16. Full variable domain (remainder filled in from reference TRBV7-2 and TRBJ2-1): GAGVSQSPSNKVTEKGKDVELRCDPISGHTALYWYRQSLGQGLEFLIYFQGNSAPDKSGLPSDRFSAERTGGSVSTLTIQRTQQEDSAVYLCASSQIRPGLAIPEQFFGPGTRLTVL.

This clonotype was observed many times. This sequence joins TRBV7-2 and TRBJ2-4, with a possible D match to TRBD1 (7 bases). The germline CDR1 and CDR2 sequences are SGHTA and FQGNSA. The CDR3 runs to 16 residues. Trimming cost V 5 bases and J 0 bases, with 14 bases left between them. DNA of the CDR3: TGTGCCAGCAGCCCCAGGGGGACTCTAGCCAAAAACATTCAGTACTTC. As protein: CASSPRGTLAKNIQYF.

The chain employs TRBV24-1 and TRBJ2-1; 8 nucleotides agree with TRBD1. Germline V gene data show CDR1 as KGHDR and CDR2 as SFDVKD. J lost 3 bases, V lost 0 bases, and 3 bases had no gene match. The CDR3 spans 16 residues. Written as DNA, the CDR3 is TGTGCCACCAGTGATTTGCGACAGGGGCTCTACAATGAGCAGTTCTTC. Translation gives CATSDLRQGLYNEQFF.

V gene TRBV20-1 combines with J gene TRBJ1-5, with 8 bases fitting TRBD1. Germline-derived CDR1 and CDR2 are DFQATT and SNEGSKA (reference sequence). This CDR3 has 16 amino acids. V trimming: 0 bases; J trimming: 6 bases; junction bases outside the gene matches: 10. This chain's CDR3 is CSARDRRTGRSQPQHF. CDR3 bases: TGCAGTGCTAGAGATCGGCGGACAGGGAGAAGTCAGCCCCAGCATTTT.

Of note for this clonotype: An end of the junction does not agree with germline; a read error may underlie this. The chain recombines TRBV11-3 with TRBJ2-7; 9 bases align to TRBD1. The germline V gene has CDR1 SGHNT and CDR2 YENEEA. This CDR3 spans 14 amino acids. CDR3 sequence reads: CASSSQGAQYEPYF. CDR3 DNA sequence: TGTGCCAGCAGCTCACAGGGGGCGCAGTACGAGCCGTACTTC.

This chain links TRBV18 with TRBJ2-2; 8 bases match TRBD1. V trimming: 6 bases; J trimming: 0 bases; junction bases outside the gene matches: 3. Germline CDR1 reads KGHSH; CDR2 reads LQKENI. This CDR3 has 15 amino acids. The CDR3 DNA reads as TGTGCCAGCTCGGACAGGGCCGCGAACACCGGGGAGCTGTTTTTT. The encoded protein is CASSDRAANTGELFF.

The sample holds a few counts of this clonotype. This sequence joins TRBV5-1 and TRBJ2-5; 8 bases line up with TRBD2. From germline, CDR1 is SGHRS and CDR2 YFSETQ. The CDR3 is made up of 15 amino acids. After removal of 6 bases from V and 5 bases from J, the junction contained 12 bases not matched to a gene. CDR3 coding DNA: TGCGCCAGCAATCCGGGACTAGTGGATGTGGAGACCCAGTACTTC. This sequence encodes CASNPGLVDVETQYF.

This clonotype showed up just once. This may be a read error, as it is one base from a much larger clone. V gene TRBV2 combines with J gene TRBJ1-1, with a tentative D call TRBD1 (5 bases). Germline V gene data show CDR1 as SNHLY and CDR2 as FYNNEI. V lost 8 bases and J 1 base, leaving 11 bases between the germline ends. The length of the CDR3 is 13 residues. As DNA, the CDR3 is TGTGCCAGCGCCTGGGGGGAGAACACTGAAGCTTTCTTT. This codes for CASAWGENTEAFF.

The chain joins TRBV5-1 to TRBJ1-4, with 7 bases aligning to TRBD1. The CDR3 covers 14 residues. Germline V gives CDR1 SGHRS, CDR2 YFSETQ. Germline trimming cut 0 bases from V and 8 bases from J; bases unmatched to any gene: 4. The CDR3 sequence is CASSLETGQEKLFF. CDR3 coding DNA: TGCGCCAGCAGCTTGGAGACAGGGCAGGAAAAACTGTTTTTT.

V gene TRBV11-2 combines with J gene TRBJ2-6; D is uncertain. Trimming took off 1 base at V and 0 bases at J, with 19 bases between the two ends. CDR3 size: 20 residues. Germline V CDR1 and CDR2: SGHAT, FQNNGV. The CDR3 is CASSLAVPLLRSSGANVLTF. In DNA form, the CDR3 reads TGTGCCAGCAGCTTAGCGGTACCGCTTCTAAGGTCCTCTGGGGCCAACGTCCTGACTTTC.

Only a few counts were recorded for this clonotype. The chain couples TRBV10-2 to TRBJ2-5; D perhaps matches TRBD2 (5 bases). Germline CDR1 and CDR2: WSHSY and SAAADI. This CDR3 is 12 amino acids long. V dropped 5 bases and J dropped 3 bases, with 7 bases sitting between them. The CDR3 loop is CASSPGEETQYF. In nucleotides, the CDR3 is TGCGCCAGCAGTCCCGGGGAAGAGACCCAGTACTTC.

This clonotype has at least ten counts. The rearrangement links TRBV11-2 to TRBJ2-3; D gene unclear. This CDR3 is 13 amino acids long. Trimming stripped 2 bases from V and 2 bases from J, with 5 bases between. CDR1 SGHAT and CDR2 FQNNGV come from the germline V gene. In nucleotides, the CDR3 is TGTGCCAGCAGCTTAAAGTACACAGATACGCAGTATTTT. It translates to CASSLKYTDTQYF.

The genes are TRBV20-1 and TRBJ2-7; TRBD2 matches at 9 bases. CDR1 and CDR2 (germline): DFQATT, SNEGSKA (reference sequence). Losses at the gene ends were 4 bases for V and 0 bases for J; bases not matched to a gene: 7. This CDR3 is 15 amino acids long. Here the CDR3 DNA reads TGCAGTGCTATGTTGACTAGCGGAGGCTCCTACGAGCAGTACTTC. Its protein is CSAMLTSGGSYEQYF.

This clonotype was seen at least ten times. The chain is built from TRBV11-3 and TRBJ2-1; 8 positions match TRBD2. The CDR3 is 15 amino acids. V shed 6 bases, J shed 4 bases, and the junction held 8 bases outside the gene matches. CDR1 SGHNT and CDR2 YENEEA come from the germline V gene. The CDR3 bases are TGTGCCAGCAGTCTTACTAGCGGACTGTACAATGAGCAGTTCTTC. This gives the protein CASSLTSGLYNEQFF.

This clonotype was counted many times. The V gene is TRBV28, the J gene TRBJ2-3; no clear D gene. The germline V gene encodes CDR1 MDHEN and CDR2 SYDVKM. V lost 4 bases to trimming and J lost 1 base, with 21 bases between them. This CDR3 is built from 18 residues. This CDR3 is CASSSMLLQRIRTDTQYF. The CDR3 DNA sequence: TGTGCCAGCAGTTCCATGCTCCTACAGAGGATCCGCACAGATACGCAGTATTTT.

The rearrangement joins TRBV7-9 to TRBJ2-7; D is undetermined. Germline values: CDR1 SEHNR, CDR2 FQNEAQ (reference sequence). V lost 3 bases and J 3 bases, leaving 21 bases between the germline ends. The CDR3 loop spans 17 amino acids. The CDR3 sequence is CASSFTPGDRTYYEQYF. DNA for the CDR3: TGTGCCAGCAGCTTCACGCCCGGCGACCGGACCTACTACGAGCAGTACTTC.